This TCR beta chain originates from a study of blood T cell repertoires in COVID-19. CDR3 length: 15 amino acids. Germline V gene sequence: CDR1 LGHNA, CDR2 YSLEER. Trimming took 0 bases from V and 4 from J, leaving 7 bases between them. This clone was seen only once. The assay was immunoSEQ multiplex PCR, and TCRdb's table has in-frame clones only and misses some. Of roughly 410,000 clones listed, 89% were seen once; the top ten hold around 1.5%. The sample comprised peripheral blood. The genes are TRBV4-3 and TRBJ1-6; D is possibly TRBD1 (5 bases). The sequence was collected from a woman aged 40 to 55 with COVID-19, enrolled during active disease. CDR3 loop: CASSQDTGYNSPLHF. The CDR3 bases are TGCGCCAGCAGCCAAGACACAGGTTATAATTCACCCCTCCACTTT.